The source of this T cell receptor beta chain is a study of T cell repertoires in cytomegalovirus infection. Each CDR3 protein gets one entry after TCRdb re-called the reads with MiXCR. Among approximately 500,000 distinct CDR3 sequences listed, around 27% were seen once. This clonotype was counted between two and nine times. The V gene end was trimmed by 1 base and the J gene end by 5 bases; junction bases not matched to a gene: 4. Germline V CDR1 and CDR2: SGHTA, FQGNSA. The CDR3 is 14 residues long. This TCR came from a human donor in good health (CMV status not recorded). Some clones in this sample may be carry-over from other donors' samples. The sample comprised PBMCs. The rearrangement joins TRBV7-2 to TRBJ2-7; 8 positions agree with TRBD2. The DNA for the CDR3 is TGTGCCAGCAGCTTAGACGGGAGGGCCCACGAGCAGTACTTC. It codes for CASSLDGRAHEQYF.